These 30 T cell receptor beta chains came from one sample sequenced in a study of a mutant IDH1 vaccine in newly diagnosed glioma. Antigens for these TCRs are unknown. Measured with immunoSEQ multiplex PCR; TCRdb has only the in-frame clones, and not every one. The sample records more than 25,000 clones, almost 80% being singletons. Sample time point: week 35, safety follow-up. Alongside topical imiquimod, each dose of vaccine comprised 300 ug of mutant IDH1 20-mer peptide. Here the sequenced sample was PBMCs, taken from a glioma patient whose treatment included an IDH1 peptide vaccine. The receptors shown here come from a woman in her 30s with glioma. Some clones in this sample may be carry-over from other donors' samples.

The chain links TRBV29-1 to TRBJ1-2; 7 nucleotides align to TRBD1. V shed 5 bases, J shed 2 bases, and the junction held 5 bases outside the gene matches. This CDR3 contains 13 residues. Per the germline V gene, CDR1 is SQVTM and CDR2 is ANQGSEA. CDR3 sequence (DNA): TGCAGCGTTCGAGGGGGCAGGAACTATGGCTACACCTTC. Translation gives CSVRGGRNYGYTF.

This clone was recorded once. The rearrangement uses TRBV5-1 and TRBJ2-6; D remains ambiguous. The CDR3 runs 16 residues. Germline CDR1 reads SGHRS; CDR2 reads YFSETQ. V lost 0 bases, J lost 1 base, and 8 bases lay in between. The CDR3 sequence: CASSLAPGSGANVLTF. For the CDR3, the DNA is TGCGCCAGCAGCTTGGCCCCCGGTTCTGGGGCCAACGTCCTGACTTTC.

This rearrangement joins TRBV6-1 to TRBJ2-5, with TRBD1 matching over 9 bases. V lost 3 bases, J lost 3 bases, and 5 bases stayed unmatched. CDR3 length equals 15 residues. Germline CDR1 is MNHNS and CDR2 is SASEGT. The CDR3 loop reads CASSEPGQGKETQYF. CDR3 sequence (DNA): TGTGCCAGCAGTGAGCCGGGACAGGGAAAAGAGACCCAGTACTTC.

This clone was detected a few times. This chain uses TRBV6-1 with TRBJ1-4, with a weak D call TRBD1 (6 bases). The germline V gene has CDR1 MNHNS and CDR2 SASEGT. Trimming took 6 bases from V and 6 from J, leaving 14 bases between them. The CDR3 is made up of 14 amino acids. CDR3 sequence reads: CASRDWNRDEKLFF. DNA for the CDR3: TGTGCCAGCAGAGATTGGAACAGGGATGAAAAACTGTTTTTT.

The J gene is TRBJ1-1, the V gene TRBV7-9, with 8 positions matching TRBD1. With 5 bases clipped from V and 1 base from J, the junction kept 3 bases outside the gene matches. This CDR3 is built from 14 residues. Germline assignment: CDR1 SEHNR and CDR2 FQNEAQ (reference sequence). Here the CDR3 reads CASSRGQGNTEAFF. In DNA, the CDR3 is TGTGCCAGCAGCCGCGGACAGGGGAACACTGAAGCTTTCTTT.

V usage is TRBV30 and J usage is TRBJ1-5, with a tentative D call TRBD1 (6 bases). CDR1 is GTSNPN, CDR2 SVGIG, per germline (reference sequence). CDR3 length equals 13 residues. V was trimmed by 5 bases and J by 11 bases, leaving 19 bases between them. The CDR3 region has the DNA TGTGCCTGGGCCCCGAACCCCAGGGGAGCCCAGCATTTT. It codes for CAWAPNPRGAQHF.

This clone was seen a single time. The V call is TRBV2, the J call TRBJ2-1; no clear D gene. V shed 7 bases and J shed 5 bases, with 9 bases lying between them. The CDR3 runs 12 residues. Germline CDR1 reads SNHLY; CDR2 reads FYNNEI. CDR3 region: CASKGENNEQFF. The CDR3 DNA is TGTGCCAGCAAAGGCGAAAACAATGAGCAGTTCTTC.

This clone came up once. The chain uses TRBV5-4 and TRBJ2-1; 10 bases line up with TRBD1. The CDR3 consists of 16 residues. Per germline, CDR1 SGHNT and CDR2 YYREEE (reference sequence). The trim removed 0 bases at V and 8 bases at J, leaving 8 bases unmatched. The CDR3 sequence is CASSLGDRGSRDEQFF. As DNA, the CDR3 is TGTGCCAGCAGCTTGGGGGACAGGGGTTCAAGGGATGAGCAGTTCTTC.

The chain recombines TRBV4-1 with TRBJ2-3, with D tentatively TRBD2 (6 bases). Germline CDR1 and CDR2: MGHRA and YSYEKL. The CDR3 length is 14 residues. V gave up 4 bases and J gave up 5 bases, with 13 bases separating them. The CDR3 loop is CASSRVGGGDTQYF. The CDR3 bases are TGCGCCAGCAGCCGGGTGGGAGGTGGAGATACGCAGTATTTT.

The genes are TRBV7-6 and TRBJ1-3; 7 bases map to TRBD1. V gave up 1 base and J gave up 2 bases; unmatched junction bases: 5. The CDR3 length is 16 residues. Per germline, CDR1 SGHVS and CDR2 FNYEAQ. CDR3 sequence: CASSLEGQGAGNTIYF. The CDR3 coding sequence is TGTGCCAGCAGCTTAGAGGGGCAGGGGGCTGGAAACACCATATATTTT. Based on the CDR3 plus reference TRBV7-6 and TRBJ1-3, the full variable domain is GAGVSQSPRYKVTKRGQDVALRCDPISGHVSLYWYRQALGQGPEFLTYFNYEAQQDKSGLPNDRFSAERPEGSISTLTIQRTEQRDSAMYRCASSLEGQGAGNTIYFGEGSWLTVV.

In DNA, the CDR3 is TGTGCTAGTGGCTCCCGAGACAGCGTCTATGGCTACACCTTC. It encodes CASGSRDSVYGYTF. The chain carries TRBV12-5 and TRBJ1-2; tentatively, D is TRBD1 (5 bases). Per the germline V gene, CDR1 is LGHNT and CDR2 is FRNRAP. V shed 6 bases and J shed 4 bases, with 15 bases lying between them. This CDR3 spans 14 amino acids.

The rearrangement uses TRBV20-1 and TRBJ2-1; D perhaps matches TRBD1 (6 bases). The V and J ends lost 5 bases and 8 bases respectively, with 10 bases between them. The CDR3 is 11 residues long. CDR1 and CDR2 (germline): DFQATT, SNEGSKA (reference sequence). In nucleotides, the CDR3 is TGCAGTGCTTCAAAGGGGGATGAGCAGTTCTTC. Its protein is CSASKGDEQFF.

This chain joins TRBV6-6 and TRBJ2-7, with D perhaps matching TRBD1 (6 bases). This CDR3 region has 14 residues. V gave up 6 bases and J gave up 4 bases, with 16 bases separating them. Germline CDR1 is MNHNY and CDR2 is SVGAGI (reference sequence). This CDR3 is CASRPTGSSYEQYF. In DNA form, the CDR3 reads TGTGCCAGCAGGCCAACAGGGAGTTCGTACGAGCAGTACTTC.

The rearrangement joins TRBV2 to TRBJ2-4; D might be TRBD1 or TRBD2, each matching 5 bases. The V gene's germline CDR1 is SNHLY and CDR2 FYNNEI. The CDR3 extends over 17 amino acids. V lost 6 bases and J 0 bases, leaving 18 bases between the germline ends. The chain's CDR3 is CASRKGMGDLAKNIQYF. As DNA, the CDR3 is TGTGCCAGCAGGAAGGGGATGGGGGATCTAGCCAAAAACATTCAGTACTTC.

CDR3 loop: CASSDPGRGQFF. The CDR3 DNA is TGTGCCAGCAGTGACCCGGGACGGGGGCAGTTCTTC. J is TRBJ2-1 and V is TRBV6-1; tentatively, D is TRBD1 or TRBD2 (5 bases each). The V and J ends lost 3 bases and 12 bases respectively, with 12 bases between them. The CDR3 length is 12 residues. CDR1 is MNHNS and CDR2 is SASEGT in the germline V gene.

The gene calls are TRBV28 and TRBJ2-7; D not resolved. Trimming shortened V by 3 bases and J by 6 bases, and 9 bases separated the two germline ends. The CDR3 sequence is 12 residues long. Germline CDR1 MDHEN, CDR2 SYDVKM. This CDR3 reads CASSLTLPEQYF. DNA for the CDR3: TGTGCCAGCAGTTTGACCCTCCCCGAGCAGTACTTC.

In this sample, this clone turned up a few times. The chain links TRBV27 to TRBJ1-4; D not resolved. The CDR3 extends over 13 amino acids. Germline V CDR1 and CDR2: MNHEY, SMNVEV (reference sequence). Deletions cut 5 bases from V and 8 bases from J, with 12 bases between. The CDR3 region has the DNA TGTGCCAGCAGTCCCACGGCGTGGGAAAAACTGTTTTTT. Protein: CASSPTAWEKLFF.

The V call is TRBV23-1, the J call TRBJ1-5; D unclear. TRBV23-1 is sorted into the ORF group, with uncertain function. V was clipped by 0 bases and J by 2 bases, with 8 bases between them. The CDR3 is 15 residues long. This chain's CDR3 is CASSQSRPGNQPQHF. In nucleotides, the CDR3 is TGCGCCAGCAGTCAATCGCGACCGGGCAATCAGCCCCAGCATTTT.

The rearrangement joins TRBV10-3 to TRBJ1-1; D perhaps matches TRBD1 (6 bases). Deletions cut 2 bases from V and 5 bases from J, with 15 bases between. The CDR3 contains 15 residues. Germline lookup yields CDR1 ENHRY and CDR2 SYGVKD. CDR3 amino acids: CAISESGGESTEAFF. CDR3 in DNA: TGTGCCATCAGTGAGAGTGGGGGCGAGAGTACTGAAGCTTTCTTT.

The chain combines TRBV30 with TRBJ2-7, with D maybe TRBD1 (5 bases). The CDR3 is made up of 12 amino acids. Germline V gene sequence: CDR1 GTSNPN, CDR2 SVGIG (reference sequence). Trimming took off 3 bases at V and 1 base at J, with 7 bases between the two ends. The CDR3 is CAWRAGSYEQYF. Written as DNA, the CDR3 is TGTGCCTGGAGGGCAGGGTCCTACGAGCAGTACTTC.

The genes are TRBV19 and TRBJ2-4; D might be TRBD1 (6 bases). V shed 3 bases and J shed 1 base, with 10 bases lying between them. Germline V gene lookup returns CDR1 LNHDA and CDR2 SQIVND (reference sequence). The CDR3 length is 15 residues. CDR3 nucleotides: TGTGCCAGTAGTATCTATGGGGGCGCCAAAAACATTCAGTACTTC. This translates into CASSIYGGAKNIQYF. Filled out from reference TRBV19 and TRBJ2-4, the complete variable domain reads DGGITQSPKYLFRKEGQNVTLSCEQNLNHDAMYWYRQDPGQGLRLIYYSQIVNDFQKGDIAEGYSVSREKKESFPLTVTSAQKNPTAFYLCASSIYGGAKNIQYFGAGTRLSVL.

V gene TRBV2 combines with J gene TRBJ1-3, with D tentatively TRBD1 (5 bases). CDR3 length: 14 residues. The V and J ends lost 7 bases and 3 bases respectively, with 13 bases between them. Germline V lookup: CDR1 SNHLY, CDR2 FYNNEI. As DNA, the CDR3 is TGTGCCAGCAACCCCCCGGGACGTGGAAACACCATATATTTT. Translating it yields CASNPPGRGNTIYF.

The chain links TRBV2 to TRBJ2-5; D might be TRBD1 or TRBD2, each matching 5 bases. This CDR3 region has 16 residues. The V and J ends lost 2 bases and 5 bases respectively, with 18 bases between them. CDR1 and CDR2 (germline): SNHLY, FYNNEI. DNA of the CDR3: TGTGCCAGCAGTGAATACCTGGGACCCCCCCGGGAGACCCAGTACTTC. Protein: CASSEYLGPPRETQYF.

CDR3 coding DNA: TGTGCCAGCAGCTTAGTTTTTGGCAGGCTAAACACCATATATTTT. Residues: CASSLVFGRLNTIYF. V is TRBV7-9 and J is TRBJ1-3; no reliable D call. V gave up 1 base and J gave up 6 bases, with 13 bases separating them. This CDR3 region has 15 residues. Germline assignment: CDR1 SEHNR and CDR2 FQNEAQ (reference sequence).

The rearrangement links TRBV2 to TRBJ2-7, with 9 bases matching TRBD1. Germline trimming cut 6 bases from V and 4 bases from J; bases unmatched to any gene: 7. Per the germline V gene, CDR1 is SNHLY and CDR2 is FYNNEI. The CDR3 has 14 residues. DNA of the CDR3: TGTGCCAGCAGCGGGACAGGGAGTTCTTACGAGCAGTACTTC. This sequence encodes CASSGTGSSYEQYF.

The genes are TRBV28 and TRBJ1-2; possible D gene TRBD1, 6 bases. Per the germline V gene, CDR1 is MDHEN and CDR2 is SYDVKM. CDR3 length: 16 residues. The V gene lost 8 bases and the J gene lost 4 bases, with 23 bases spanning the gap. CDR3 amino acids: CASGLMGAQAIYGYTF. Here the CDR3 DNA reads TGTGCCAGCGGATTAATGGGGGCGCAGGCTATCTATGGCTACACCTTC.

The chain combines TRBV5-4 with TRBJ2-2, with D possibly being TRBD2 (5 bases). The V and J ends lost 2 bases and 8 bases respectively, with 10 bases between them. CDR1 and CDR2 (germline): SGHNT, YYREEE (reference sequence). CDR3 length: 13 amino acids. CDR3 region: CASSFPGGGELFF. CDR3 nucleotide sequence: TGTGCCAGCAGCTTCCCGGGCGGGGGGGAGCTGTTTTTT.

J is TRBJ1-4 and V is TRBV9; D is possibly TRBD1 (5 bases). Trimming stripped 2 bases from V and 0 bases from J, with 11 bases between. In germline, CDR1 is SGDLS, CDR2 YYNGEE. CDR3 length: 16 residues. The CDR3 sequence: CASSVWGDPTNEKLFF. As DNA, the CDR3 is TGTGCCAGCAGCGTTTGGGGGGATCCAACTAATGAAAAACTGTTTTTT.

The chain combines TRBV2 with TRBJ1-2; D call uncertain. Trimming shortened V by 1 base and J by 8 bases, and 11 bases separated the two germline ends. The CDR3 runs 13 residues. Germline CDR1 and CDR2: SNHLY and FYNNEI. The CDR3 bases are TGTGCCAGCAGTGAAGGGGGAGTAGGAGGCTACACCTTC. This translates into CASSEGGVGGYTF. The full variable domain, completed using reference TRBV2 and TRBJ1-2, is EPEVTQTPSHQVTQMGQEVILRCVPISNHLYFYWYRQILGQKVEFLVSFYNNEISEKSEIFDDQFSVERPDGSNFTLKIRSTKLEDSAMYFCASSEGGVGGYTFGSGTRLTVV.

The rearrangement joins TRBV10-3 to TRBJ1-2, with TRBD1 identical over 7 bases. Germline trimming cut 6 bases from V and 2 bases from J; bases unmatched to any gene: 3. The CDR3 runs 13 residues. Per germline, CDR1 ENHRY and CDR2 SYGVKD. Written as DNA, the CDR3 is TGTGCCATCAGGACGACAGGGAACTATGGCTACACCTTC. Translation: CAIRTTGNYGYTF.